This T cell receptor beta chain was recovered during a study of regulatory T cells in long-lasting Graves disease. Time point: persistent/refractory GD, antithyroid drugs over 5 years with positive TRAb. RNA from PBMCs was the source of the TCR library. Libraries of TCR beta came from iRepertoire HTBI primers plus Arm-PCR of CDR3 regions. TCRdb reprocessed the multiplex PCR reads via MiXCR and lists one record per CDR3 protein. The sample holds more than 300,000 distinct CDR3 sequences; 15% to 20% are singletons and the top ten take roughly 29%. Germline values: CDR1 SGHRS, CDR2 YFSETQ. Deletions cut 4 bases from V and 6 bases from J, with 16 bases between. This CDR3 has 15 amino acids. This clonotype was detected only a few times.

The sample in question was peripheral blood mononuclear cells (PBMCs), obtained when the disease was refractory, from a patient treated with antithyroid drugs. This TCR was sampled from a female donor with Graves disease. This sequence joins TRBV5-1 and TRBJ1-4; D possibly corresponds to TRBD1 (6 bases). DNA for the CDR3: TGCGCCAGCAGCGTCACAGGGAATGTCCATGAAAAACTGTTTTTT. Protein product: CASSVTGNVHEKLFF.